The sequence of this T cell receptor (beta chain) was determined in a study of blood T cell repertoires in COVID-19. Study details: Researchers got acute and convalescent COVID-19 samples from the United States, Italy and Spain. Sources were T cells, B-cell-depleted T cells, or PBMCs; the material itself was cDNA or gDNA.

Per the original methods: Estimation of nucleated cell counts was performed using reference gene primer amplification. Repertoires were generated with immunoSEQ multiplex PCR, while TCRdb's copy carries only in-frame clones and drops some. That table is the source of V, J and clone size, and D and trimming were worked out from the DNA. The profile shows more than 95,000 clones, approximately 85% of them singletons. Material: peripheral blood. The TCR was taken from a man in his sixties with acute or convalescent COVID-19.

CDR3 coding DNA: TGTGCCAGCAGCTTAGCGCCCCAGGTGAACACCGGGGAGCTGTTTTTT. It yields the protein CASSLAPQVNTGELFF. The rearrangement joins TRBV7-9 to TRBJ2-2; the D is unclear. V shed 0 bases and J shed 1 base, with 9 bases lying between them. Germline V lookup: CDR1 SEHNR, CDR2 FQNEAQ (reference sequence). CDR3 length: 16 residues.